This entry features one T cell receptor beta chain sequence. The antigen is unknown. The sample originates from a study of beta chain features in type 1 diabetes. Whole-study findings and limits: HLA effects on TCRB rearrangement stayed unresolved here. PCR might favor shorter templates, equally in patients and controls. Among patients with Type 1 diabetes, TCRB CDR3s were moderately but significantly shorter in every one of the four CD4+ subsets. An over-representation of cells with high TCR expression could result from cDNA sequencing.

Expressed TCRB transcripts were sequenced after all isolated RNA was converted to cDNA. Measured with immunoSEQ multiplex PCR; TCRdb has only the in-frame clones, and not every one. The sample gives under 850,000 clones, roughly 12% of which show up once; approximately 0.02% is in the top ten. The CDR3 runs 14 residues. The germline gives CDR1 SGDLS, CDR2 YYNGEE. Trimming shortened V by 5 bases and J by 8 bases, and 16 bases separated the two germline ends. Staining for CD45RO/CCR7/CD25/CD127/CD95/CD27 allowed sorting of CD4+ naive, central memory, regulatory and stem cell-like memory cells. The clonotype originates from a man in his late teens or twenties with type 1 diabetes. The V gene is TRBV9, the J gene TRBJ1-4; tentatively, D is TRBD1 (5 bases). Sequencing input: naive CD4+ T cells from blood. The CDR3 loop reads CASRVSRSGEKLFF. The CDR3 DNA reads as TGTGCCAGCAGGGTTTCGAGGTCAGGGGAAAAACTGTTTTTT.